This T cell receptor beta chain emerged from a study of T-cell memory formation after mild COVID-19. Study-level findings and limits: The SARS-CoV-2 specificity of second-wave clones reaching peak at day 37 remained unverified. Balance between CD4 and CD8 was seen in clones contracting day 15 to 85, and a CD4+ lean was seen in later expanders. Memory sampled before infection contained some responding clones, suggesting cross-reactive memory joined.

Trimming removed 5 bases from V and 4 bases from J, with 12 bases in between. Germline V gives CDR1 GTSNPN, CDR2 SVGIG (reference sequence). The CDR3 is 13 residues long. In this sample, this clonotype turned up many times. Its antigen remains unknown. TCRdb used MiXCR to reprocess the 5' RACE reads, holding one entry per CDR3 protein. The sample has roughly 130,000 distinct CDR3 sequences, approximately 6.3% seen once. Sequenced material: PBMCs or a T cell subset sorted from them (not recorded which). The receptor's source is an adult woman who had mild COVID-19 (a few samples of this study predate the infection). Cell type and time point are not known. The chain employs TRBV30 and TRBJ1-5, with D maybe TRBD1 (6 bases). The CDR3 loop reads CAWSIQGNQPQHF. In DNA form, the CDR3 reads TGTGCCTGGTCTATACAGGGAAATCAGCCCCAGCATTTT. The variable domain in full, completed from reference TRBV30 and TRBJ1-5, reads SQTIHQWPATLVQPVGSPLSLECTVEGTSNPNLYWYRQAAGRGLQLLFYSVGIGQISSEVPQNLSASRPQDRQFILSSKKLLLSDSGFYLCAWSIQGNQPQHFGDGTRLSIL.